This T cell receptor (beta chain) was sequenced in a study of blood T cell repertoires in COVID-19. Assay used: immunoSEQ multiplex PCR; TCRdb lists only in-frame clones, some missing. The top ten clones hold roughly 8% of a sample with about 160,000 clones, about 85% of them seen once. Trimming removed 0 bases at V and 0 bases at J, with 14 bases between. The CDR3 runs to 18 residues. In germline, CDR1 is LGHNA, CDR2 YSLEER. Sequenced input: PBMCs or T cells enriched from blood (not recorded which). This TCR derives from a woman aged 45-59 years who had recovered from COVID-19. The chain links TRBV4-3 to TRBJ2-2; weak D call: TRBD2 (6 bases). The CDR3 coding sequence is TGCGCCAGCAGCCAAGATTACCGGGCGGGGTCGAACACCGGGGAGCTGTTTTTT. The encoded protein is CASSQDYRAGSNTGELFF.